The source of this T cell receptor (beta chain) is a study of OX40 agonist ivuxolimab in advanced cancers. TCRdb's table, derived via immunoSEQ multiplex PCR, lists solely in-frame clones and lacks some. This table has about 57,000 clones, approximately 83% appearing once. V was pared by 0 bases and J by 7 bases, with 14 bases between. The CDR3 loop spans 15 amino acids. Germline V gene data show CDR1 as SGHRS and CDR2 as YFSETQ. This TCR was recovered from an adult with an advanced solid tumor such as melanoma, head and neck, liver or kidney cancer. This chain connects TRBV5-1 to TRBJ1-5, with D tentatively TRBD1 (5 bases). This material consisted of CD4+ or CD8+ T cells sorted from blood, taken in a trial of the OX40 agonist ivuxolimab. The CDR3 nucleotides read TGCGCCAGCAGCTTGGACCCAGGGACCGGGCAGCCCCAGCATTTT. It yields the protein CASSLDPGTGQPQHF.